A single T cell receptor (beta chain) is shown here with its context. Its antigen is unidentified. Nominally healthy donors provided the samples, though records likely missed some immune exposures. Both 60 Vbeta primers and 13 Jbeta primers went into the PCR. Clones were read by immunoSEQ multiplex PCR, and TCRdb kept only the in-frame ones, dropping some. The listing contains roughly 120,000 clones. The record originates from a study of cytomegalovirus exposure and HLA in healthy donors. Study-level results: Listed as cytomegalovirus-associated were 150 to 200 TCR beta chains. Relative to equally common others, HLA-associated TCR beta chains showed greater clonal expansion in a later analysis.

Trimming left V 0 bases short and J 3 bases short, with 6 bases between. Germline V gene lookup returns CDR1 SGHVS and CDR2 FQNEAQ. The CDR3 totals 13 residues. The sequenced material came from PBMCs. The V and J genes are TRBV7-8 and TRBJ2-7; unclear D gene. The sequence was obtained from a man aged 25-45 years in good health and CMV-seronegative. In DNA, the CDR3 is TGTGCCAGCAGCTTAGCGGTAGACTACGAGCAGTACTTC. It codes for CASSLAVDYEQYF. The full variable domain, rest sourced from reference TRBV7-8 and TRBJ2-7, is GAGVSQSPRYKVAKRGQDVALRCDPISGHVSLFWYQQALGQGPEFLTYFQNEAQLDKSGLPSDRFFAERPEGSVSTLKIQRTQQEDSAVYLCASSLAVDYEQYFGPGTRLTVT.